This TCR beta chain was identified during a study of shared clonotypes between healthy human individuals. Sequenced by immunoSEQ multiplex PCR; TCRdb stores in-frame clones only, minus some. The table lists millions of clones, over 85% of them singletons. As defined, naive CD8 cells were CD45RO-negative and positively selected for CCR7, with terminally differentiated effector memory CD45RA+ cells excluded. The TCR comes from a man aged 18 to 30 in good health. Sequencing used naive CD8+ T cells sorted from blood.

CDR3: CASMGSASNEQYF. The CDR3 DNA sequence: TGTGCCAGCATGGGTAGCGCGAGTAACGAGCAGTACTTC. The chain recombines TRBV27 with TRBJ2-7; a weak D match, TRBD2 (5 bases). CDR3 length: 13 amino acids. Germline V gives CDR1 MNHEY, CDR2 SMNVEV (reference sequence). V dropped 7 bases and J dropped 5 bases, with 15 bases sitting between them.